Listed below are T cell receptor beta chains from one sample, sequenced in a study of cytomegalovirus exposure and HLA in healthy donors. TCRdb's copy holds only in-frame clones and misses some; the assay was immunoSEQ multiplex PCR. The data show about 150,000 clones, around four fifths seen once. The sequenced sample consisted of PBMCs. Source of these receptors: a boy between 2 and 10 years old in good health and CMV-seronegative. The CDR3 runs from the conserved cysteine through the conserved F or W.

V	length	CDR3
TRBV28	15	CASTTMSGITDTQYF
TRBV11-3	15	CASSLGRRVADTQYF
TRBV7-9	16	CSSSFPYSGSSREQYF
TRBV6-5	15	CASSYSTDTTYEQYF
TRBV7-9	13	CASSLSNTYEQYF
TRBV6-1	16	CASSEYFVGLAYEQYF
TRBV6-4	15	CASSYTAAGFREQYF
TRBV5-6	13	CASSLGRFYEQYF
TRBV4-3	16	CASSLRLAGIYNEQFF
TRBV10-3	14	CAISEGQTNTEAFF
TRBV5-5	15	CASSLSRGSAYEQYF
TRBV7-8	13	CASSARHYNEQFF
TRBV7-9	15	CASSASTGSTDTQYF
TRBV6-6	15	CASSPRDRATDTQYF
TRBV18	17	CASSPLPRGSSYNEQFF
TRBV19	15	CASSIDWGRVQPQHF
TRBV9	21	CASSVAGTLISGGQTFYGYTF
TRBV19	15	CASNPQGRKGYGYTF
TRBV4-1	15	CASSQVGGAFGELFF
TRBV5-5	17	CASSLFSGGHTYNEQFF
TRBV19	15	CASSPLDRGHYGYTF
TRBV11-2	16	CASSLRTSGTYNEQFF
TRBV27	15	CASSLGARGANVLTF
TRBV5-4	16	CASSLVAGLKQETQYF
TRBV4-2	18	CASSPMIIPSGGAGEQFF
TRBV5-4	14	CASSPGLEVDTQYF
TRBV7-6	16	CASSSQGRPSTDTQYF
TRBV9	15	CASSGLGTANYGYTF
TRBV4-3	16	CASSQDLTGGGETQYF
TRBV28	13	CASSSFGNTEAFF
TRBV6-4	17	CASSDRGKGGPSYEQYF
TRBV7-9	13	CASSPEIFHLAFF
TRBV2	15	CASSPLGGFGDEQFF
TRBV5-4	13	CASSLEGGQPQHF
TRBV21-1	16	CASTKACGTTTYEQYF
TRBV6-1	16	CASSEVKGAGADTQYF
TRBV5-1	15	CASSLVRGGRLELFF
TRBV2	13	CASRPQGFLIQYF
TRBV4-1	16	CASSLIAGGGSYEQYF
TRBV7-6	19	CASSSFWGQGLNSNQPQHF
TRBV4-1	20	CASSQDRGVQRHTKNTEAFF
TRBV7-7	13	CASSPVRDNEQFF
TRBV7-9	17	CASSLRLAGLQGSEQFF
TRBV28	14	CASSLQRLIRGQYF
TRBV27	19	CASSLSLRSGKLHTGELFF
TRBV7-9	14	CASSSSGYLYEQYF
TRBV27	16	CASRHHTPGTSNEQFF
TRBV11-3	13	CASSSEDRYEQYF
TRBV5-4	15	CASSSGQTGTDTQYF
TRBV4-3	15	CASSHQLAEAYEQYF
TRBV11-3	16	CASSPRSGGVPGELFF
TRBV12-5	16	CASGFGDGKGAQPQHF
TRBV19	16	CASSMTGGNYNSPLHF
TRBV2	14	CASIRDRDNSPLHF
TRBV19	15	CASSITGQYNYGYTF